Presented here are 2 T cell receptor beta chains from one specimen sequenced in a study of CD8+ T cells in alopecia areata. In each case, RNA was isolated and then reverse transcribed into cDNA as the sequencing template. Measured with immunoSEQ multiplex PCR; TCRdb has only the in-frame clones, and not every one. This sample has around 200,000 clones; roughly three fifths occur once, and the top ten carry around 13%. The treatment denotes: oral pan-JAK inhibitor, 5-10 mg twice daily. Sequenced material: CD8+ T cells sorted from blood, taken at week 24, from a patient treated with tofacitinib. These receptor sequences come from a human donor with alopecia areata.

CDR3 sequence: CASSLDEQYF. For the CDR3, the DNA is TGCGCCAGCAGCTTGGACGAGCAGTACTTC. The V call is TRBV5-1, the J call TRBJ2-7; no definite D call. With 0 bases removed from V and 5 bases from J, the gap between germline ends came to 0 bases. The CDR3 loop spans 10 amino acids. Germline loops: CDR1 SGHRS, CDR2 YFSETQ.

The DNA of the CDR3 is TGTGCCAGCAGCCGGGGGGAGGACTATGGCTACACCTTC. This sequence encodes CASSRGEDYGYTF. The chain joins TRBV13 to TRBJ1-2; TRBD1 is a possible D gene (5 bases). CDR3 length: 13 amino acids. The V and J ends lost 5 bases and 3 bases respectively, with 10 bases between them. The germline CDR1 and CDR2 sequences are PRHDT and FYEKMQ (reference sequence). Based on the CDR3 plus reference TRBV13 and TRBJ1-2, the full variable domain is AAGVIQSPRHLIKEKRETATLKCYPIPRHDTVYWYQQGPGQDPQFLISFYEKMQSDKGSIPDRFSAQQFSDYHSELNMSSLELGDSALYFCASSRGEDYGYTFGSGTRLTVV.